This T cell receptor (beta chain) derives from a study of blood T cell repertoires in COVID-19. Looking at the study overall: Specimens from acute and convalescent COVID-19 originated in the United States, Italy and Spain. From T cells, B-cell-depleted T cells, or PBMCs came the material, which was cDNA or gDNA.

Original handling: By means of reference gene primer amplification, nucleated cell counts were estimated. Profiling relied on immunoSEQ multiplex PCR, and the TCRdb table lists in-frame clones only, not all of them. Clonal size and the V and J genes are those of that table, whereas D and trimming came from the DNA. The sample lists 71,000 or so clones, approximately 90% seen once, with about 5.1% in the top ten. Trimming cost V 3 bases and J 5 bases, with 17 bases left between them. The CDR3 totals 15 residues. CDR1 is GTSNPN and CDR2 is SVGIG in the germline V gene (reference sequence). The sequencing sample was made of peripheral blood. The receptor was derived from a woman aged 18-29 years with acute or convalescent COVID-19. The genes are TRBV30 and TRBJ2-1, with D uncertain. The CDR3 spells CAWSRNRTPNNEQFF. CDR3 bases: TGTGCCTGGAGCCGCAATCGTACCCCTAACAATGAGCAGTTCTTC.